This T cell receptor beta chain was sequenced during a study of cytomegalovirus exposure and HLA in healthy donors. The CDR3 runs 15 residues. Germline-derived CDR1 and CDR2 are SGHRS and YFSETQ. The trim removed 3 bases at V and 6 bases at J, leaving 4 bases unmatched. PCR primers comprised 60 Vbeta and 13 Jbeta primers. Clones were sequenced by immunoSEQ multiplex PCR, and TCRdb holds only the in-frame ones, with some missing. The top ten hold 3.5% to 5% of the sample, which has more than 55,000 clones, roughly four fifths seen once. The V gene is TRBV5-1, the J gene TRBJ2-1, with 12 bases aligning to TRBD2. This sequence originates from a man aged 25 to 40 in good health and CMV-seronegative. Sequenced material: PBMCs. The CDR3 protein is CASSSTSGSSNEQFF. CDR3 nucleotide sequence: TGCGCCAGCAGCTCGACTAGCGGGAGTTCCAATGAGCAGTTCTTC.